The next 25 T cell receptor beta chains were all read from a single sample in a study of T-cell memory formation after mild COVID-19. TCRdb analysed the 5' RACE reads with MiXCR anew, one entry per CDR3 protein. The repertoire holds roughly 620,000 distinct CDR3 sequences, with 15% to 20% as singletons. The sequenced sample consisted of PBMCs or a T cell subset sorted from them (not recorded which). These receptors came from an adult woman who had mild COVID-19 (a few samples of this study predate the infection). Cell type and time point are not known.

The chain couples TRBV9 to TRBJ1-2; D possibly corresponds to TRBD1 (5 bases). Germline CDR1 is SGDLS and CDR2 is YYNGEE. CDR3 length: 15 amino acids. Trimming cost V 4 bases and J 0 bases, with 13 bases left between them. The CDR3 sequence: CASSSNDRANYGYTF. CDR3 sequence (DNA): TGTGCCAGCAGCTCAAACGACAGAGCTAACTATGGCTACACCTTC.

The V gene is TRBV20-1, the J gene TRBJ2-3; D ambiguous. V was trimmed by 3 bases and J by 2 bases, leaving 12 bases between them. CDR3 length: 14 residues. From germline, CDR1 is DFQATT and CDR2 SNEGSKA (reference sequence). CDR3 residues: CSASVRVSTDTQYF. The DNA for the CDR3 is TGCAGTGCTAGTGTCCGGGTGTCCACAGATACGCAGTATTTT.

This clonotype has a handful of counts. This chain's CDR3 is CASRTHLSGTGLNNEQFF. As DNA, the CDR3 is TGTGCCAGCAGGACACACCTATCCGGGACAGGGCTGAACAATGAGCAGTTCTTC. The chain links TRBV3-1 to TRBJ2-1; 9 bases match TRBD1. The CDR3 covers 18 residues. Unmatched junction bases numbered 17, after V lost 6 bases and J lost 5 bases. The germline V gene encodes CDR1 LGHDT and CDR2 YNNKEL (reference sequence).

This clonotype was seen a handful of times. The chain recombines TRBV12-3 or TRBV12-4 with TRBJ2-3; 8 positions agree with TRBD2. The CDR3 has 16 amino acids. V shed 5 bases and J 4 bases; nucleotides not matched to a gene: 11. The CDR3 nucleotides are TGTGCCAGCAGTGGGGCGGGAGCGGGAGCCCCAGATACGCAGTATTTT. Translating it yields CASSGAGAGAPDTQYF.

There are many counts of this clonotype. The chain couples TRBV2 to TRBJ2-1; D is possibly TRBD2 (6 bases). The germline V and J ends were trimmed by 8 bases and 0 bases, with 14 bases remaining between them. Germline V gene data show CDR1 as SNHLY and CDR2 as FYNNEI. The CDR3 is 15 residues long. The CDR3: CASQRDLSSYNEQFF. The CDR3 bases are TGTGCCAGCCAACGGGACTTAAGCTCCTACAATGAGCAGTTCTTC.

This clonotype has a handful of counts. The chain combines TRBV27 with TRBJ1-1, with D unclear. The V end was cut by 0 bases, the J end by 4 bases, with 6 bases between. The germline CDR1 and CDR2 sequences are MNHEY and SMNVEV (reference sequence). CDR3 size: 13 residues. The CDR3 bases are TGTGCCAGCAGTTTATCGGTGGTCACTGAAGCTTTCTTT. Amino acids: CASSLSVVTEAFF.

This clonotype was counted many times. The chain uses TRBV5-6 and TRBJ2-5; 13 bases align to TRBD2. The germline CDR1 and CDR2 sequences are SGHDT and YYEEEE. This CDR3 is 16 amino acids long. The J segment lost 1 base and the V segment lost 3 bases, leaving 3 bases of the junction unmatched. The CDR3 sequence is CASSSGLAGTQETQYF. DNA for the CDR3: TGTGCCAGCAGCTCGGGACTAGCGGGGACCCAAGAGACCCAGTACTTC.

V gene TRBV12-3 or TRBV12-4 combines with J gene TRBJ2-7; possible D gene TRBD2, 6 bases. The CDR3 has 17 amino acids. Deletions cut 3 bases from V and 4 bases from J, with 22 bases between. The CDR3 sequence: CASSFNLGLPMFYEQYF. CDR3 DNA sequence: TGTGCCAGCAGTTTTAACTTGGGACTTCCGATGTTTTACGAGCAGTACTTC.

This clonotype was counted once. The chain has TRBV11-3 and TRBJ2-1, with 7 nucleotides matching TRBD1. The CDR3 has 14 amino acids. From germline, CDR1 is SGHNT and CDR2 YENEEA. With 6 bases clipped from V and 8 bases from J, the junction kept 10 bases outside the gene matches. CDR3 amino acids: CASSHRGFVDEQFF. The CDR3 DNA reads TGTGCCAGCAGTCACAGGGGCTTCGTCGATGAGCAGTTCTTC.

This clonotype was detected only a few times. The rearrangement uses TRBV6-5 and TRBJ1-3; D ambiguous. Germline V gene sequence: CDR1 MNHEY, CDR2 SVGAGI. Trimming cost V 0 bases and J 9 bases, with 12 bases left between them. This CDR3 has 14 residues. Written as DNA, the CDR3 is TGTGCCAGCAGTTACTCGAAGGTGTTCAGCACCATATATTTT. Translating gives CASSYSKVFSTIYF.

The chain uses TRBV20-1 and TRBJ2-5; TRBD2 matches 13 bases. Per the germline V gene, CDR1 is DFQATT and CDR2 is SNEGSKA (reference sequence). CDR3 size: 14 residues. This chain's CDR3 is CSGLAGVGGETQYF. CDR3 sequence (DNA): TGCAGCGGACTAGCGGGAGTCGGGGGAGAGACCCAGTACTTC.

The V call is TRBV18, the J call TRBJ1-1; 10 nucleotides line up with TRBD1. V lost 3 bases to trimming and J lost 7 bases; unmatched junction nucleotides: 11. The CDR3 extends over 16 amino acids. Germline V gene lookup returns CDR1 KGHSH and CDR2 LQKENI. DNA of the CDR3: TGTGCCAGCTCACCTCTCGAAGACAGGGGGCGGATTGAAGCTTTCTTT. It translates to CASSPLEDRGRIEAFF.

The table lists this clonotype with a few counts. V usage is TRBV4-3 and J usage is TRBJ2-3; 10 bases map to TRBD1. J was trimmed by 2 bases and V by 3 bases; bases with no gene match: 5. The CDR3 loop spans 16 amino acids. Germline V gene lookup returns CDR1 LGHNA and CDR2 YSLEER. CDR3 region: CASSHYDRGHTDTQYF. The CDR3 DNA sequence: TGCGCCAGCAGCCATTACGACAGGGGGCACACAGATACGCAGTATTTT.

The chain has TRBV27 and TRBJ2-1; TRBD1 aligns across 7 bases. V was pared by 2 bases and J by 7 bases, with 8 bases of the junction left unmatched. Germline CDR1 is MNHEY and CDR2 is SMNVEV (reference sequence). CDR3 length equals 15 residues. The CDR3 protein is CASSLGKGAGNEQFF. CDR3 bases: TGTGCCAGCAGTTTAGGGAAGGGGGCTGGTAATGAGCAGTTCTTC.

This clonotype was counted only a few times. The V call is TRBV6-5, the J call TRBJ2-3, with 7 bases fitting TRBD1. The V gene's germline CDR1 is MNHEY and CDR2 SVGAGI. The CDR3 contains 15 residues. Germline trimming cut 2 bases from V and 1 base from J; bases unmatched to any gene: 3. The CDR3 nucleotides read TGTGCCAGCAGTTACGGGACAGCCCGCACAGATACGCAGTATTTT. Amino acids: CASSYGTARTDTQYF.

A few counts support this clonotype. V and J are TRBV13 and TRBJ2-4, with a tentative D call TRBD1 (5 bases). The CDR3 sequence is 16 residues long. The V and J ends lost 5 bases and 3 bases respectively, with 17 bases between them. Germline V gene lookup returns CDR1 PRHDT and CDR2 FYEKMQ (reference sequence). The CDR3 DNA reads TGTGCCAGCAGCCCCGGCGGCAGGGATTACAAAAACATTCAGTACTTC. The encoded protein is CASSPGGRDYKNIQYF.

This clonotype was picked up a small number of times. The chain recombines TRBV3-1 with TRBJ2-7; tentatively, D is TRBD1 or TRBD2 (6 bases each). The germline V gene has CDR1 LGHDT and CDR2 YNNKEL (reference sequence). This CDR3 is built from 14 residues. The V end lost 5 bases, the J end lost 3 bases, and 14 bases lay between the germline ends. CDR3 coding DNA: TGTGCCAGCAGCAGGTCGGGGGCTAGCTACGAGCAGTACTTC. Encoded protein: CASSRSGASYEQYF.

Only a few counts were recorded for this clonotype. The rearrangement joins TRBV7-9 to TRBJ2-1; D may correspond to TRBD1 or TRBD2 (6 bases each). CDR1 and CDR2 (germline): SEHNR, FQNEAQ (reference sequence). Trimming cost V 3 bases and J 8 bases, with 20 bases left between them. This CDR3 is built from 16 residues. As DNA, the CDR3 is TGTGCCAGCAGCTTCGGTTTGAGGGGGGCTAATGATGAGCAGTTCTTC. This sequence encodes CASSFGLRGANDEQFF.

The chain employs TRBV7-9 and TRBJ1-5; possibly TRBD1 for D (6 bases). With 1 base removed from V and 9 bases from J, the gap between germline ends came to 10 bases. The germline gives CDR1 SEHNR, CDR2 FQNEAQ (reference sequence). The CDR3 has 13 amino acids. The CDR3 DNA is TGTGCCAGCAGCTTAGATCAGGGGCGGCCCCAGCATTTT. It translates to CASSLDQGRPQHF.

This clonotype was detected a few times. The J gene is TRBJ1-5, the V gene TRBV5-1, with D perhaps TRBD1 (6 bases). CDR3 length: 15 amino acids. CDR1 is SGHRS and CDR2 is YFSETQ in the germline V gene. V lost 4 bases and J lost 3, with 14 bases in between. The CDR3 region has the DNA TGCGCCAGCAGCCCGGGTGGGGGCAACAATCAGCCCCAGCATTTT. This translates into CASSPGGGNNQPQHF.

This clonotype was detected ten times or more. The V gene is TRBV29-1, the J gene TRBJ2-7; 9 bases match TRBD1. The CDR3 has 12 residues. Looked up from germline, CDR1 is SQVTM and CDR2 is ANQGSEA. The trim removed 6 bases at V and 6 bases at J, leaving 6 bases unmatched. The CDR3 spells CSVRGQGGEQYF. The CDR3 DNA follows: TGCAGCGTCCGGGGACAGGGCGGCGAGCAGTACTTC.

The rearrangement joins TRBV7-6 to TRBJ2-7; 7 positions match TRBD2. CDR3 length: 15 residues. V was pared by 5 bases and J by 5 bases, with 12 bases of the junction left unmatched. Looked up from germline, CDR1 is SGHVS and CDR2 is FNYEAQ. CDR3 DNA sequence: TGTGCCAGCAGCCCCAGGACTAGAGAGTTCGACGAGCAGTACTTC. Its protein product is CASSPRTREFDEQYF.

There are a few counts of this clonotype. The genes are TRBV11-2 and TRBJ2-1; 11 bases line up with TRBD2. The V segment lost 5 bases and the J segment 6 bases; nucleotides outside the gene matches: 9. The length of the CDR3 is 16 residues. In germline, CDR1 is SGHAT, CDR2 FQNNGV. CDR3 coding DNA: TGTGCCAGCAGCCGGGGGAGTAGCGGGAGGGGCAATGAGCAGTTCTTC. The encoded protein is CASSRGSSGRGNEQFF.

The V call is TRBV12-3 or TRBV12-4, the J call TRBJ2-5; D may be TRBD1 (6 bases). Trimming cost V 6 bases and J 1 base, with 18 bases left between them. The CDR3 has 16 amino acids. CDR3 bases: TGTGCCAGCAGCCCCTTCCTCGGGACAACCCAAGAGACCCAGTACTTC. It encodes CASSPFLGTTQETQYF.

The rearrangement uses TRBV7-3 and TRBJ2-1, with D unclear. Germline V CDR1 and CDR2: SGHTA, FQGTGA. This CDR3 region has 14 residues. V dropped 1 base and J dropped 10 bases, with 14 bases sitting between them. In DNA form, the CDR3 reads TGTGCCAGCAGCTTAATGGGTCCCGGTCGGGAGCAGTTCTTC. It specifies CASSLMGPGREQFF.